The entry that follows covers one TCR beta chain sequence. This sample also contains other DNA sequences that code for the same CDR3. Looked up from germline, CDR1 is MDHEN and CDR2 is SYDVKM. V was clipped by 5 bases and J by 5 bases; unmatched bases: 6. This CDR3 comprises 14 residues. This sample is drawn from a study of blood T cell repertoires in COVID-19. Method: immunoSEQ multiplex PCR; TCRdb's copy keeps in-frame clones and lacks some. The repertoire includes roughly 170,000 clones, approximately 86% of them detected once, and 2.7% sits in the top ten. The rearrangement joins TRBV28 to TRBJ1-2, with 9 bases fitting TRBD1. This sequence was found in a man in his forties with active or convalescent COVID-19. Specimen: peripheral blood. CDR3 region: CASSPGTGTYGYTF. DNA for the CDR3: TGTGCCAGCAGTCCAGGGACAGGGACATATGGCTACACCTTC.